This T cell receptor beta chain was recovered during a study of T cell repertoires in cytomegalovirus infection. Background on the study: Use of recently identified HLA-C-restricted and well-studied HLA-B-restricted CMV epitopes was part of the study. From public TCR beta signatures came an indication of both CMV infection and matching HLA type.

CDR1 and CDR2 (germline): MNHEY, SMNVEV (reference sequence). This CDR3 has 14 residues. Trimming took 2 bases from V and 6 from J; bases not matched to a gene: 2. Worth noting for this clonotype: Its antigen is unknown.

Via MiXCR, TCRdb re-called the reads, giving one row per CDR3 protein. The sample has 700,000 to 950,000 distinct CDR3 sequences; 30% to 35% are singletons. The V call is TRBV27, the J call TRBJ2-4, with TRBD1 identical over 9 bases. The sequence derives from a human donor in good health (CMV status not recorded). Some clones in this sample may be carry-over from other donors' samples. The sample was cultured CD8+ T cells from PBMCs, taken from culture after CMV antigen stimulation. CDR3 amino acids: CASSLGTGRNIQYF. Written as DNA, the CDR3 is TGTGCCAGCAGTTTAGGGACAGGGAGAAACATTCAGTACTTC.